Only a few counts were recorded for the clone carrying this T cell receptor (beta chain). Its target is not known. Stated time point: newly diagnosed GD, antithyroid drugs for less than 3 months. The TCR library used RNA extracted from PBMCs. The V gene end was trimmed by 0 bases and the J gene end by 7 bases; junction bases not matched to a gene: 8. From germline, CDR1 is SGHDT and CDR2 YYEEEE. The CDR3 is 16 residues long. The data were obtained in a study of regulatory T cells in long-lasting Graves disease. Whole-study results and caveats: Sharing of public clonotypes was greater in persistent patients (about 3,000) than in new patients (more than 900).

For TCR beta, libraries came from iRepertoire HTBI primers and Arm-PCR of CDR3 regions. TCRdb redid the calling of the multiplex PCR reads with MiXCR, one entry per CDR3 protein. Of 530,000 or so distinct CDR3 sequences listed, 13% were seen once; the top ten hold under 10%. This same sample was also part of a study on T cells in Graves' hyperthyroidism and ophthalmopathy. That study reports: TCR CDR3 underwent first-round RT-PCR with the HTBI primer set.

The material was peripheral blood mononuclear cells (PBMCs), obtained at new diagnosis, from a patient treated with antithyroid drugs. The rearrangement links TRBV5-6 to TRBJ2-1; 9 bases are a match to TRBD2. The sequence was obtained from a man aged 30 to 45 with Graves disease. This CDR3 reads CASSLAPRREGNEQFF. CDR3 nucleotides: TGTGCCAGCAGCTTGGCCCCCCGGCGGGAGGGTAATGAGCAGTTCTTC.